This is a list of T cell receptor beta chains from one sample in a study of PD-L1 blockade in urothelial cancer. Profiling relied on immunoSEQ multiplex PCR, and the TCRdb table lists in-frame clones only, not all of them. The data contain 70,000 to 95,000 clones, 89% of them singletons. The sequences come from PBMCs, collected around atezolizumab (anti-PD-L1) treatment. The receptor set was obtained from a woman aged 80 or older with urothelial cancer. Each CDR3 is given with its conserved first and last residue. The order of the fields is clone size, J gene, V gene, D gene, CDR3 DNA, CDR3 protein. D genes are given only for firm matches. Not all rows give a size; the values are once, few, many and, for expanded clones, a class.

abundance: -; j_gene: TRBJ1-1; v_gene: TRBV28; d_gene: TRBD1; CDR3nt: TGTGCCACCGCCCCGGGACAGGGGATGACTGAAGCTTTCTTT; CDR3aa: CATAPGQGMTEAFF
abundance: -; j_gene: TRBJ2-5; v_gene: TRBV5-1; d_gene: -; CDR3nt: TGCGCCAGCAGCTTAGGGGCAAACCAAGAGACCCAGTACTTC; CDR3aa: CASSLGANQETQYF
abundance: -; j_gene: TRBJ2-1; v_gene: TRBV2; d_gene: TRBD2; CDR3nt: TGTGCCAGCAGCGCTAGCGGGAGGGTCGGAGAGCAGTTCTTC; CDR3aa: CASSASGRVGEQFF
abundance: -; j_gene: TRBJ1-5; v_gene: TRBV7-8; d_gene: -; CDR3nt: TGTGCCAGCAGCTCGACGACAATCAGTCAGCCCCAGCATTTT; CDR3aa: CASSSTTISQPQHF
abundance: -; j_gene: TRBJ2-3; v_gene: TRBV7-9; d_gene: TRBD1; CDR3nt: TGTGCCAGCAGCCCCCGGGACAGGGGGGCGGCAGATACGCAGTATTTT; CDR3aa: CASSPRDRGAADTQYF
abundance: -; j_gene: TRBJ2-2; v_gene: TRBV5-4; d_gene: TRBD2; CDR3nt: TGTGCCAGCAGCCCGGGACTACCCACGGGAGTTGCCGGGGAGCTGTTTTTT; CDR3aa: CASSPGLPTGVAGELFF
abundance: -; j_gene: TRBJ2-5; v_gene: TRBV5-4; d_gene: TRBD2; CDR3nt: TGTGCCAGCAGCCGGACTAGGACAGAGACCCAGTACTTC; CDR3aa: CASSRTRTETQYF
abundance: -; j_gene: TRBJ2-7; v_gene: TRBV11-2; d_gene: -; CDR3nt: TGTGCCAGCAGCCCAGGGACTCGTACCTACGAGCAGTACTTC; CDR3aa: CASSPGTRTYEQYF
abundance: -; j_gene: TRBJ2-7; v_gene: TRBV19; d_gene: TRBD2; CDR3nt: TGTGCCAGTAGGGAAACCGGGGGGGGAGACAACGAGCAGTACTTC; CDR3aa: CASRETGGGDNEQYF
abundance: -; j_gene: TRBJ1-1; v_gene: TRBV28; d_gene: TRBD1; CDR3nt: TGTGCCAGCGACAGGGGGACTGAAGCTTTCTTT; CDR3aa: CASDRGTEAFF
abundance: -; j_gene: TRBJ1-1; v_gene: TRBV19; d_gene: -; CDR3nt: TGTGCCAGTGGTTGGGGGCTCGGAGACACTGAAGCTTTCTTT; CDR3aa: CASGWGLGDTEAFF
abundance: -; j_gene: TRBJ1-1; v_gene: TRBV27; d_gene: TRBD1; CDR3nt: TGTGCCAGCAGTTCGTCCGGACAGGGGAACACTGAAGCTTTCTTT; CDR3aa: CASSSSGQGNTEAFF
abundance: -; j_gene: TRBJ2-1; v_gene: TRBV4-2; d_gene: -; CDR3nt: TGTGCCAGCAGCCGAACAGGGTACAATGAGCAGTTCTTC; CDR3aa: CASSRTGYNEQFF
abundance: -; j_gene: TRBJ2-7; v_gene: TRBV28; d_gene: -; CDR3nt: TGTGCCAGCAGTTTATCATCCTACGAGCAGTACTTC; CDR3aa: CASSLSSYEQYF
abundance: -; j_gene: TRBJ2-7; v_gene: TRBV28; d_gene: TRBD2; CDR3nt: TGTGCCAGCAGTTCACCGGGGAGGGGTTTCTACGAGCAGTACTTC; CDR3aa: CASSSPGRGFYEQYF
abundance: -; j_gene: TRBJ1-5; v_gene: TRBV18; d_gene: -; CDR3nt: TGTGCCAGCTCACCAGGACAGAACAATCAGCCCCAGCATTTT; CDR3aa: CASSPGQNNQPQHF
abundance: -; j_gene: TRBJ2-7; v_gene: TRBV28; d_gene: -; CDR3nt: TGTGCCAGCACCACGGGTCCTTCCTACGAGCAGTACTTC; CDR3aa: CASTTGPSYEQYF
abundance: few; j_gene: TRBJ2-5; v_gene: TRBV4-1; d_gene: -; CDR3nt: TGCGCCAGCAGCCAAGATGGGTCGGGGGAGACCCAGTACTTC; CDR3aa: CASSQDGSGETQYF
abundance: once; j_gene: TRBJ2-1; v_gene: TRBV11-1; d_gene: TRBD2; CDR3nt: TGTGCCAGCAGTACTAGCGGGAGGTCCTACAATGAGCAGTTCTTC; CDR3aa: CASSTSGRSYNEQFF
abundance: -; j_gene: TRBJ2-7; v_gene: TRBV29-1; d_gene: TRBD2; CDR3nt: TGCAGCGCCGCGGGACTAGCGGGATTCGAGCAGTACTTC; CDR3aa: CSAAGLAGFEQYF
abundance: -; j_gene: TRBJ2-3; v_gene: TRBV19; d_gene: TRBD2; CDR3nt: TGTGCCAGTACCCCGGGACTAGCGACAGATACGCAGTATTTT; CDR3aa: CASTPGLATDTQYF
abundance: -; j_gene: TRBJ1-1; v_gene: TRBV18; d_gene: TRBD1; CDR3nt: TGTGCCAGCTCAGAAGGGACAGGGTACCACACTGAAGCTTTCTTT; CDR3aa: CASSEGTGYHTEAFF
abundance: few; j_gene: TRBJ2-5; v_gene: TRBV28; d_gene: TRBD2; CDR3nt: TGTGCCAGCAGTTTCTCGACGGAGGGACTAGCGGGAGGGCCAGAGACCCAGTACTTC; CDR3aa: CASSFSTEGLAGGPETQYF
abundance: -; j_gene: TRBJ2-1; v_gene: TRBV27; d_gene: TRBD1; CDR3nt: TGTGCCAGCAGTCCCGGGACAGGGGGCAATGAGCAGTTCTTC; CDR3aa: CASSPGTGGNEQFF
abundance: -; j_gene: TRBJ2-7; v_gene: TRBV18; d_gene: -; CDR3nt: TGTGCCAGCTCTAGCGATACTACCTACGAGCAGTACTTC; CDR3aa: CASSSDTTYEQYF
abundance: -; j_gene: TRBJ1-2; v_gene: TRBV15; d_gene: TRBD1; CDR3nt: TGTGCCACCGGCAGAGGGGGACCTGGACAGGGGGGGTCCTATGGCTACACCTTC; CDR3aa: CATGRGGPGQGGSYGYTF
abundance: -; j_gene: TRBJ1-3; v_gene: TRBV18; d_gene: -; CDR3nt: TGTGCCAGCTCACCAATCAGGGTGGAAGGAAACACCATATATTTT; CDR3aa: CASSPIRVEGNTIYF
abundance: once; j_gene: TRBJ2-7; v_gene: TRBV4-1; d_gene: TRBD1; CDR3nt: TGCGCCAGCAGCCAGGTTTCCGGGACAGCCTACGAGCAGTACTTC; CDR3aa: CASSQVSGTAYEQYF
abundance: -; j_gene: TRBJ2-4; v_gene: TRBV19; d_gene: TRBD1; CDR3nt: TGTGCCAGTAGTTGGGACAGGGGGGGTAGAAACATTCAGTACTTC; CDR3aa: CASSWDRGGRNIQYF
abundance: -; j_gene: TRBJ2-2; v_gene: TRBV27; d_gene: TRBD1; CDR3nt: TGTGCCAGCAGCCGCCTCGCCGGGACAGGGGGTCGGACCGGGGAGCTGTTTTTT; CDR3aa: CASSRLAGTGGRTGELFF
abundance: -; j_gene: TRBJ1-5; v_gene: TRBV6-5; d_gene: -; CDR3nt: TGTGCCAGCTGGAACGGGGGAACAAGTCAGCCCCAGCATTTT; CDR3aa: CASWNGGTSQPQHF
abundance: -; j_gene: TRBJ2-5; v_gene: TRBV19; d_gene: TRBD2; CDR3nt: TGTGCCAGTAGGGAGCGGGGCATCCAAGAGACCCAGTACTTC; CDR3aa: CASRERGIQETQYF
abundance: -; j_gene: TRBJ1-2; v_gene: TRBV5-8; d_gene: TRBD1; CDR3nt: TGTGCCAGCAGCTCGATAGGGGGCAGAGAGTATGGCTACACCTTC; CDR3aa: CASSSIGGREYGYTF
abundance: -; j_gene: TRBJ2-2; v_gene: TRBV7-2; d_gene: TRBD2; CDR3nt: TGTGCCAGCAGCCGTGAAAGCGGGGTGTCCGGGGAGCTGTTTTTT; CDR3aa: CASSRESGVSGELFF
abundance: -; j_gene: TRBJ2-1; v_gene: TRBV18; d_gene: TRBD2; CDR3nt: TGTGCCAGCTCACCACTAAGGACTAGCGAGGGTGAGCAGTTCTTC; CDR3aa: CASSPLRTSEGEQFF
abundance: -; j_gene: TRBJ1-2; v_gene: TRBV28; d_gene: -; CDR3nt: TGTGCCAGCAGTTTGGGCAGGCGGGGAGATGAGGGCTACACCTTC; CDR3aa: CASSLGRRGDEGYTF
abundance: -; j_gene: TRBJ1-2; v_gene: TRBV7-9; d_gene: -; CDR3nt: TGTGCCAGCAGCTTAGCGTCAGGCCACGGCTACACCTTC; CDR3aa: CASSLASGHGYTF
abundance: -; j_gene: TRBJ2-1; v_gene: TRBV28; d_gene: -; CDR3nt: TGTGCCAGCAGTTTTCGAGTGGTGGGAGGTGATGAGCAGTTCTTC; CDR3aa: CASSFRVVGGDEQFF
abundance: -; j_gene: TRBJ2-1; v_gene: TRBV19; d_gene: -; CDR3nt: TGTGCCAGTACCTTAGCATTTAGCTCCTACAATGAGCAGTTCTTC; CDR3aa: CASTLAFSSYNEQFF
abundance: -; j_gene: TRBJ2-2; v_gene: TRBV6-1; d_gene: TRBD1; CDR3nt: TGTGCCAGCAGGGAATGGGGACAGGGGTTTTCCGGGGAGCTGTTTTTT; CDR3aa: CASREWGQGFSGELFF
abundance: -; j_gene: TRBJ2-2; v_gene: TRBV5-4; d_gene: -; CDR3nt: TGTGCCAGCAGCTCGGGACAGAACACCGGGGAGCTGTTTTTT; CDR3aa: CASSSGQNTGELFF
abundance: -; j_gene: TRBJ1-1; v_gene: TRBV11-2; d_gene: -; CDR3nt: TGTGCCAGCAGCTCCCCAAGGGGAAGGGACACTGAAGCTTTCTTT; CDR3aa: CASSSPRGRDTEAFF
abundance: -; j_gene: TRBJ2-1; v_gene: TRBV5-1; d_gene: TRBD2; CDR3nt: TGCGCCAGCAGCCTGGGACTACAATACAATGAGCAGTTCTTC; CDR3aa: CASSLGLQYNEQFF
abundance: -; j_gene: TRBJ2-1; v_gene: TRBV5-4; d_gene: TRBD1; CDR3nt: TGTGCCAGCGGGAATACCGGGACAGGGGTGAACAATGAGCAGTTCTTC; CDR3aa: CASGNTGTGVNNEQFF
abundance: -; j_gene: TRBJ1-2; v_gene: TRBV19; d_gene: TRBD1; CDR3nt: TGTGCCAGTAGTGAATCGACAGGGATCCTTACCTATGGCTACACCTTC; CDR3aa: CASSESTGILTYGYTF